The 16 T cell receptor beta chains in this list originate from one sample, sequenced in a study of blood T cell repertoires in COVID-19. Sequencing used immunoSEQ multiplex PCR; TCRdb keeps in-frame clones, though not all of them. Found here are about 150,000 clones, around 80% of them singletons; the top ten hold about 6.8%. The sequenced material came from peripheral blood. The receptors were sampled from a woman aged 50 to 65 in a cohort sampled during active or convalescent COVID-19.

The chain links TRBV6-2 or TRBV6-3 to TRBJ1-2; a weak D match, TRBD1 (6 bases). This CDR3 has 12 amino acids. Trimming cost V 4 bases and J 12 bases, with 15 bases left between them. Looked up from germline, CDR1 is MNHEY and CDR2 is SVGEGT. The CDR3 spells CASSWLKTGHTF. The CDR3 DNA follows: TGTGCCAGCAGTTGGTTGAAAACAGGGCACACCTTC.

The chain links TRBV19 to TRBJ2-7; unclear D gene. Germline lookup yields CDR1 LNHDA and CDR2 SQIVND (reference sequence). There are 13 residues in the CDR3. The V and J ends lost 3 bases and 3 bases respectively, with 9 bases between them. CDR3 region: CASSISRHYEQYF. CDR3 sequence (DNA): TGTGCCAGTAGTATTTCCAGGCACTACGAGCAGTACTTC.

The J gene is TRBJ1-5, the V gene TRBV9; 7 bases are shared with TRBD1. The J segment lost 1 base and the V segment lost 2 bases, leaving 6 bases of the junction unmatched. The CDR3 runs to 16 residues. CDR1 is SGDLS and CDR2 is YYNGEE in the germline V gene. The CDR3 nucleotides are TGTGCCAGCAGCGTGGGGTCGACAGGGAGCAATCAGCCCCAGCATTTT. Amino acids: CASSVGSTGSNQPQHF.

The J gene is TRBJ1-5, the V gene TRBV5-6; 7 nucleotides align to TRBD1. The CDR3 sequence is 15 residues long. The junction had 9 bases not matched to a gene; V was cut back by 4 bases and J by 5 bases. From germline, CDR1 is SGHDT and CDR2 YYEEEE. CDR3 coding DNA: TGTGCCAGCAGCAAGACAGGGCTTGGTTATCAGCCCCAGCATTTT. Translation gives CASSKTGLGYQPQHF.

The chain recombines TRBV19 with TRBJ1-4, with D uncertain. V lost 4 bases and J 11 bases, leaving 17 bases between the germline ends. Germline assignment: CDR1 LNHDA and CDR2 SQIVND (reference sequence). The CDR3 is 14 residues long. The CDR3 loop reads CASSTPPAARKLFF. In DNA, the CDR3 is TGTGCCAGTAGTACTCCTCCGGCGGCGCGGAAACTGTTTTTT. The whole variable domain, filled in from reference TRBV19 and TRBJ1-4, reads DGGITQSPKYLFRKEGQNVTLSCEQNLNHDAMYWYRQDPGQGLRLIYYSQIVNDFQKGDIAEGYSVSREKKESFPLTVTSAQKNPTAFYLCASSTPPAARKLFFGSGTQLSVL.

The chain has TRBV4-3 and TRBJ1-2; 7 bases align to TRBD1. The V and J ends lost 4 bases and 1 base, in that order; junction bases with no gene match: 9. CDR1 is LGHNA and CDR2 is YSLEER in the germline V gene. The CDR3 is made up of 16 amino acids. The CDR3 region is CASSRTPGQYNYGYTF. The CDR3 coding sequence is TGCGCCAGCAGCCGAACTCCGGGACAGTATAACTATGGCTACACCTTC.

The gene calls are TRBV7-2 and TRBJ1-2; 9 bases map to TRBD1. J gave up 7 bases and V 5 bases, and 11 bases lay outside the gene matches. CDR1 is SGHTA, CDR2 FQGNSA, per germline. The CDR3 totals 15 residues. The CDR3, as DNA: TGTGCCAGCAGCCGCGTACCGGGACAGGGAGGTGGCTACACCTTC. Its translation is CASSRVPGQGGGYTF.

This clone was observed a handful of times. V usage is TRBV3-1 (or the pseudogene TRBV3-2) and J usage is TRBJ1-2, with 7 bases lining up with TRBD1. Per the germline V gene, CDR1 is LGHDT and CDR2 is YNNKEL (reference sequence). The CDR3 has 15 amino acids. The V and J ends lost 3 bases and 4 bases, in that order; junction bases with no gene match: 8. The CDR3 coding sequence is TGTGCCAGCAGCCAGGATGACAGGGAATCCTATGGCTACACCTTC. It encodes CASSQDDRESYGYTF.

V is TRBV7-9 and J is TRBJ1-6; no clear D. Trimming pared 5 bases from V and 10 bases from J, leaving 9 bases between. Per germline, CDR1 SEHNR and CDR2 FQNEAQ (reference sequence). This CDR3 is built from 12 residues. The CDR3 region is CASSLENSPLHF. For the CDR3, the DNA is TGTGCCAGCAGCCTGGAGAACTCACCCCTCCACTTT. Full variable domain (rest looked up from reference TRBV7-9 and TRBJ1-6): DTGVSQNPRHKITKRGQNVTFRCDPISEHNRLYWYRQTLGQGPEFLTYFQNEAQLEKSRLLSDRFSAERPKGSFSTLEIQRTEQGDSAMYLCASSLENSPLHFGNGTRLTVT.

The rearrangement uses TRBV5-4 and TRBJ2-7, with 9 bases matching TRBD1. CDR3 length: 13 amino acids. The germline V gene has CDR1 SGHNT and CDR2 YYREEE (reference sequence). V lost 2 bases, J lost 7 bases, and 4 bases stayed unmatched. CDR3 residues: CASSLQGAREQYF. DNA for the CDR3: TGTGCCAGCAGCTTACAGGGGGCGCGGGAGCAGTACTTC.

In DNA, the CDR3 is TGTGCCAGCTCACCACTCGAGACAGGGGGCTATAGCGGGGGCTACACCTTC. Protein sequence: CASSPLETGGYSGGYTF. This chain uses TRBV18 with TRBJ1-2; TRBD1 aligns across 10 bases. The CDR3 is 17 residues long. Trimming at V came to 1 base and at J to 8 bases, leaving 13 bases not matched to a gene. Germline CDR1 and CDR2: KGHSH and LQKENI.

The chain recombines TRBV5-1 with TRBJ1-6; D unresolved. V was pared by 0 bases and J by 5 bases, with 9 bases between. The CDR3 is made up of 15 amino acids. In germline, CDR1 is SGHRS, CDR2 YFSETQ. The CDR3 sequence is CASSLDGVDNSPLHF. In DNA form, the CDR3 reads TGCGCCAGCAGCTTGGACGGAGTAGATAATTCACCCCTCCACTTT.

This clone has a handful of counts. V and J are TRBV10-1 and TRBJ2-6, with D perhaps TRBD1 (6 bases). This CDR3 is 16 amino acids long. The germline gives CDR1 WNHNN, CDR2 SYGVQD (reference sequence). V was cut by 2 bases and J by 5 bases, with 13 bases left in between. CDR3 nucleotides: TGCGCCAGCAGTGAGAGGGGGAGACTGAGGGCCAACGTCCTGACTTTC. It codes for CASSERGRLRANVLTF.

The gene calls are TRBV6-2 or TRBV6-3 and TRBJ1-2; 9 positions agree with TRBD1. The CDR3 has 17 amino acids. After removal of 1 base from V and 0 bases from J, the junction contained 6 bases not matched to a gene. Germline V gene lookup returns CDR1 MNHEY and CDR2 SVGEGT. The CDR3 region is CASSYLDRGHTNYGYTF. For the CDR3, the DNA is TGTGCCAGCAGTTACTTGGACAGGGGACATACTAACTATGGCTACACCTTC.

The chain carries TRBV4-3 and TRBJ2-7, with 9 bases fitting TRBD1. J lost 11 bases, V lost 1 base, and 6 bases had no gene match. Looked up from germline, CDR1 is LGHNA and CDR2 is YSLEER. The CDR3 runs to 13 residues. This CDR3 reads CASSQGQGEREYF. Written as DNA, the CDR3 is TGCGCCAGCAGCCAAGGACAGGGGGAGAGGGAGTACTTC.

This chain connects TRBV10-3 to TRBJ1-5; the match to TRBD1 covers 9 bases. Germline V lookup: CDR1 ENHRY, CDR2 SYGVKD. This CDR3 contains 14 residues. V was clipped by 3 bases and J by 5 bases; unmatched bases: 2. The DNA of the CDR3 is TGTGCCATCAGTGACGGACAGGGGTATCAGCCCCAGCATTTT. Encoded protein: CAISDGQGYQPQHF.